One sample yielded the 17 T cell receptor beta chains listed below, sequenced in a study of identical twins. TCRdb passed the 5' RACE reads through MiXCR, listing each CDR3 protein once. The sample consists of hundreds of thousands of distinct CDR3 sequences, 20% to 25% of them appearing once. The sample was also reused in another study, on T cells expressing NK-cell markers.

Sample: CD4+ T cells sorted from blood. The receptors were sampled from a woman under 30 in good health.

The genes are TRBV9 and TRBJ2-3; 7 positions agree with TRBD2. V lost 2 bases to trimming and J lost 0 bases; unmatched junction nucleotides: 6. The CDR3 sequence is 16 residues long. CDR1 and CDR2 (germline): SGDLS, YYNGEE. The CDR3 region is CASSVGTTRSTDTQYF. The DNA of the CDR3 is TGTGCCAGCAGCGTGGGGACTACCCGTAGCACAGATACGCAGTATTTT. Looking up the rest from reference TRBV9 and TRBJ2-3 gives the full variable domain: DSGVTQTPKHLITATGQRVTLRCSPRSGDLSVYWYQQSLDQGLQFLIQYYNGEERAKGNILERFSAQQFPDLHSELNLSSLELGDSALYFCASSVGTTRSTDTQYFGPGTRLTVL.

V usage is TRBV9 and J usage is TRBJ2-5; 7 nucleotides line up with TRBD1. The length of the CDR3 is 16 residues. Germline V gene data show CDR1 as SGDLS and CDR2 as YYNGEE. V shed 0 bases, J shed 5 bases, and the junction held 10 bases outside the gene matches. The CDR3 is CASSVAAGGWGETQYF. CDR3 bases: TGTGCCAGCAGCGTAGCGGCAGGGGGTTGGGGGGAGACCCAGTACTTC.

The gene calls are TRBV5-1 and TRBJ2-5, with 7 bases matching TRBD2. Germline V gene data show CDR1 as SGHRS and CDR2 as YFSETQ. CDR3 size: 15 residues. The junction had 9 bases not matched to a gene; V was cut back by 4 bases and J by 3 bases. CDR3 sequence (DNA): TGCGCCAGCAGCAGAAACCCCAGCGGGGAAGAGACCCAGTACTTC. Amino acids: CASSRNPSGEETQYF.

This clonotype came up a few times. The rearrangement links TRBV7-8 to TRBJ2-7; D unresolved. Germline CDR1 reads SGHVS; CDR2 reads FQNEAQ. This CDR3 spans 15 amino acids. Trimming shortened V by 4 bases and J by 4 bases, and 17 bases separated the two germline ends. The CDR3 here is CASSSLVIQSYEQYF. In DNA, the CDR3 is TGTGCCAGCAGCTCCCTAGTTATTCAGTCGTACGAGCAGTACTTC.

This chain joins TRBV7-2 and TRBJ2-5; D call uncertain. The CDR3 runs 14 residues. Germline V gene lookup returns CDR1 SGHTA and CDR2 FQGNSA. The V end was cut by 4 bases, the J end by 4 bases, with 13 bases between. CDR3 bases: TGTGCCAGCAGCTCCTGGTTAGCTCGAGAGACCCAGTACTTC. Residues: CASSSWLARETQYF.

V and J are TRBV7-2 and TRBJ2-7; 8 bases are shared with TRBD2. Germline V CDR1 and CDR2: SGHTA, FQGNSA. After removal of 2 bases from V and 7 bases from J, the junction contained 10 bases not matched to a gene. The CDR3 runs 15 residues. In DNA form, the CDR3 reads TGTGCCAGCAGCTTATCTAGCGGGCGAAGAGGGGAGCAGTACTTC. Translating gives CASSLSSGRRGEQYF.

This clonotype was seen many times. The chain combines TRBV20-1 with TRBJ2-2; the match to TRBD1 covers 7 bases. The CDR3 is made up of 15 amino acids. J was trimmed by 0 bases and V by 7 bases; bases with no gene match: 8. Germline lookup yields CDR1 DFQATT and CDR2 SNEGSKA (reference sequence). The DNA for the CDR3 is TGCAGTGTTGTGGGACAGTCCTCGAACACCGGGGAGCTGTTTTTT. As protein: CSVVGQSSNTGELFF.

The sample holds a few counts of this clonotype. This chain connects TRBV9 to TRBJ2-1; 9 bases line up with TRBD1. V shed 0 bases, J shed 5 bases, and the junction held 3 bases outside the gene matches. CDR1 SGDLS and CDR2 YYNGEE come from the germline V gene. This CDR3 contains 15 residues. The CDR3 region has the DNA TGTGCCAGCAGCGTAGACCGGGACAGGGACAATGAGCAGTTCTTC. Translating gives CASSVDRDRDNEQFF.

This clonotype occurred a few times. This sequence joins TRBV20-1 and TRBJ1-4; no clear D gene. Germline CDR1 DFQATT, CDR2 SNEGSKA (reference sequence). The CDR3 totals 13 residues. The V end was cut by 5 bases, the J end by 2 bases, with 9 bases between. The CDR3 DNA reads TGCAGTGCTCGACCGCTTACTAATGAAAAACTGTTTTTT. Its translation: CSARPLTNEKLFF.

The genes are TRBV4-2 and TRBJ1-6; unclear D gene. CDR1 is LGHNA, CDR2 YNFKEQ, per germline. V shed 3 bases and J shed 7 bases, with 16 bases lying between them. The CDR3 consists of 16 residues. DNA of the CDR3: TGTGCCAGCAGCCAGAGTACCTCGGACGTAAATTCACCCCTCCACTTT. Protein product: CASSQSTSDVNSPLHF.

This clonotype was observed a few times. This CDR3 reads CAISVKDRANSPLHF. The CDR3 DNA follows: TGTGCCATCAGTGTCAAGGACAGGGCTAATTCACCCCTCCACTTT. V and J are TRBV10-3 and TRBJ1-6; 8 positions match TRBD1. Per the germline V gene, CDR1 is ENHRY and CDR2 is SYGVKD. CDR3 size: 15 residues. The junction had 5 bases not matched to a gene; V was cut back by 4 bases and J by 6 bases.

This clonotype has just a few counts. The rearrangement links TRBV10-3 to TRBJ1-2; perhaps TRBD1 as D (6 bases). Looked up from germline, CDR1 is ENHRY and CDR2 is SYGVKD. V was shortened by 3 bases and J by 7 bases, with 12 bases between the two germline ends. This CDR3 is built from 13 residues. CDR3 protein: CAISDGGASGYTF. DNA for the CDR3: TGTGCCATCAGTGACGGGGGCGCGAGTGGCTACACCTTC.

The chain joins TRBV27 to TRBJ1-5; a weak D match, TRBD1 (6 bases). This CDR3 contains 13 residues. Germline lookup yields CDR1 MNHEY and CDR2 SMNVEV (reference sequence). The V end was cut by 6 bases, the J end by 6 bases, with 12 bases between. CDR3 protein: CASRQGFAQPQHF. The CDR3 region has the DNA TGTGCCAGCAGGCAGGGGTTTGCTCAGCCCCAGCATTTT.

The genes are TRBV20-1 and TRBJ2-5; 11 positions agree with TRBD2. This CDR3 has 14 amino acids. CDR1 and CDR2 from the germline V gene are DFQATT and SNEGSKA (reference sequence). The V segment lost 3 bases and the J segment 5 bases; nucleotides outside the gene matches: 5. CDR3: CSARGTSGVETQYF. CDR3 bases: TGCAGTGCTAGGGGGACTAGCGGAGTGGAGACCCAGTACTTC.

This clonotype occurred a few times. This sequence joins TRBV12-3 or TRBV12-4 and TRBJ2-3; TRBD1 matches at 8 bases. The CDR3 loop spans 14 amino acids. V gave up 6 bases and J gave up 4 bases; unmatched junction bases: 6. The CDR3 DNA is TGTGCCAGCAGCCGAACAGGGGGAGCAGATACGCAGTATTTT. Translated: CASSRTGGADTQYF.

The chain links TRBV6-1 to TRBJ2-1; D possibly uses TRBD1 or TRBD2 (7 bases each). The length of the CDR3 is 15 residues. Germline CDR1 is MNHNS and CDR2 is SASEGT. V was clipped by 4 bases and J by 3 bases, with 13 bases between them. In DNA form, the CDR3 reads TGTGCCAGCAGTGTTCAGGGGGGGGTCTACAATGAGCAGTTCTTC. This encodes CASSVQGGVYNEQFF.

The chain employs TRBV7-9 and TRBJ1-2; D is uncertain. V was clipped by 2 bases and J by 6 bases, with 4 bases between them. Germline CDR1 is SEHNR and CDR2 is FQNEAQ (reference sequence). This CDR3 has 11 amino acids. DNA of the CDR3: TGTGCCAGCAGCTTATTAGATGGCTACACCTTC. Amino acids: CASSLLDGYTF.